A selection of T cell receptor beta chains follows, all from one sample in a study of cytomegalovirus exposure and HLA in healthy donors. Here immunoSEQ multiplex PCR was the method, and the copy in TCRdb shows in-frame clones only, minus some. The data show more than 85,000 clones, with about 95% seen just once and approximately 1% held by the top ten. The sequencing input was PBMCs. These receptor sequences come from a woman younger than 35 in good health and CMV-seronegative. Each CDR3 is given with its conserved first and last residue. A D gene is named only where the DNA matches it firmly. Where a row states a size, it is once, few, many or the class of an expanded clone; other rows omit it.

14,TRBV5-6,TRBJ1-1,.,.,CASSSGGLGEGAFF,TGTGCCAGCAGCTCCGGGGGACTCGGGGAGGGGGCTTTCTTT
13,TRBV4-1,TRBJ2-1,.,.,CASSQTGPTMQFF,TGCGCCAGCAGCCAGACAGGTCCAACGATGCAGTTCTTC
13,TRBV4-3,TRBJ2-7,.,.,CASSQVPGGEQYF,TGCGCCAGCAGCCAAGTCCCCGGTGGCGAGCAGTACTTC
14,TRBV5-1,TRBJ2-5,TRBD1,.,CASSAGTGWETQYF,TGCGCCAGCAGCGCGGGGACAGGGTGGGAGACCCAGTACTTC
14,TRBV7-9,TRBJ2-7,.,.,CASSLDTGSYEQYF,TGTGCCAGCAGCTTAGACACAGGATCGTACGAGCAGTACTTC
14,TRBV7-9,TRBJ1-4,.,.,CASSPKTGREKLFF,TGTGCCAGCAGCCCAAAAACAGGGAGAGAAAAACTGTTTTTT
14,TRBV7-9,TRBJ1-3,.,.,CASSSDRGGNTIYF,TGTGCCAGCAGTTCAGACAGAGGTGGAAACACCATATATTTT
18,TRBV7-9,TRBJ1-2,TRBD1,.,CASSSSQARQGEVLGYTF,TGTGCCAGCAGCTCCTCCCAGGCGCGACAGGGAGAGGTCTTGGGCTACACCTTC
11,TRBV30,TRBJ2-1,.,.,CAWSVYGEQFF,TGTGCCTGGAGTGTATATGGCGAGCAGTTCTTC
15,TRBV27,TRBJ1-4,TRBD1,.,CASRGAGTGREKLFF,TGTGCCAGCAGAGGGGCCGGGACAGGGCGTGAAAAACTGTTTTTT
12,TRBV29-1,TRBJ2-7,.,.,CSVRAVEYEQYF,TGCAGCGTTCGAGCGGTGGAATACGAGCAGTACTTC
13,TRBV30,TRBJ1-5,.,.,CAWSVGVMQPQHF,TGTGCCTGGAGTGTTGGAGTGATGCAGCCCCAGCATTTT
15,TRBV5-6,TRBJ1-5,.,once,CASSFGAVSNQPQHF,TGTGCCAGCAGCTTTGGGGCAGTGAGCAATCAGCCCCAGCATTTT
15,TRBV7-9,TRBJ2-7,TRBD2,.,CASSPPPGGAYEQYF,TGTGCCAGCAGCCCCCCTCCCGGGGGGGCCTACGAGCAGTACTTC
15,TRBV12-2,TRBJ1-2,.,.,CASRLVGVQEEGYTF,TGTGCAAGTCGCTTAGTTGGGGTACAGGAAGAAGGCTACACCTTC
13,TRBV19,TRBJ2-1,TRBD2,.,CASRGLADNEQFF,TGTGCCAGTAGGGGACTAGCGGACAATGAGCAGTTCTTC
15,TRBV19,TRBJ1-4,.,.,CASIPTGATNEKLFF,TGTGCCAGTATCCCGACAGGTGCAACTAATGAAAAACTGTTTTTT
14,TRBV6-1,TRBJ2-5,.,.,CASRIIQGRETQYF,TGTGCCAGCAGAATCATACAGGGTCGGGAGACCCAGTACTTC
16,TRBV11-2,TRBJ2-7,TRBD1,once,CASSLVAGIGGHEQYF,TGTGCCAGCAGCTTAGTGGCAGGGATAGGGGGCCACGAGCAGTACTTC
14,TRBV29-1,TRBJ2-2,TRBD2,.,CSVGLAGGGGELFF,TGCAGCGTTGGACTAGCGGGAGGTGGAGGGGAGCTGTTTTTT
11,TRBV20-1,TRBJ1-2,.,.,CSAPGNYGYTF,TGCAGTGCCCCGGGGAACTATGGCTACACCTTC
16,TRBV7-2,TRBJ1-1,.,.,CASSPNAVGKGTEAFF,TGTGCCAGCAGCCCTAATGCTGTCGGGAAAGGGACTGAAGCTTTCTTT
11,TRBV27,TRBJ1-1,.,.,CASSLGRVAFF,TGTGCCAGCAGTTTAGGCAGGGTAGCTTTCTTT
15,TRBV4-2,TRBJ1-1,.,.,CASSQEAALNTEAFF,TGTGCCAGCAGCCAAGAGGCGGCGTTGAACACTGAAGCTTTCTTT
14,TRBV27,TRBJ1-1,.,.,CASSMRGFNTEAFF,TGTGCCAGCAGCATGCGGGGGTTTAACACTGAAGCTTTCTTT
14,TRBV6-6,TRBJ1-2,.,.,CASSYSETAYGYTF,TGTGCCAGCAGTTACTCGGAGACAGCTTATGGCTACACCTTC